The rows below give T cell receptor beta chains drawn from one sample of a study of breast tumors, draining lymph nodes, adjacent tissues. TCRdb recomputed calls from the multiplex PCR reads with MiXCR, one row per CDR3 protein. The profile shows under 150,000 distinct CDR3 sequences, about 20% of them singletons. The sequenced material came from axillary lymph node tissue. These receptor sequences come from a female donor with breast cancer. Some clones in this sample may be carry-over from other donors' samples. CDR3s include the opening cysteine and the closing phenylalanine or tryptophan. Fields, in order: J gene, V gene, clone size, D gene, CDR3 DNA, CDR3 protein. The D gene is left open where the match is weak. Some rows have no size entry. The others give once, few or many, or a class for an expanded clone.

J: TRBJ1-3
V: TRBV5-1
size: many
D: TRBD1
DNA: TGCGCCAGCAGCGTACCCGGGACAGGGCCTGGAAACACCATATATTTT
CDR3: CASSVPGTGPGNTIYF

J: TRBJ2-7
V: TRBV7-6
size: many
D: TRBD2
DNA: TGTGCCAGCAGCCACGGGGGAGCGGGGGGATACTACGAGCAGTACTTC
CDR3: CASSHGGAGGYYEQYF

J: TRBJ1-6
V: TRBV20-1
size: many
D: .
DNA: TGCAGTGCCACCGGCGGGACCAACAGCAATAATTCACCCCTCCACTTT
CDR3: CSATGGTNSNNSPLHF

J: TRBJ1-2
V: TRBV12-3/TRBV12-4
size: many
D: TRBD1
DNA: TGTGCCAGCAGCCGTACAGGGGGCGTCTATGGCTACACCTTC
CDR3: CASSRTGGVYGYTF

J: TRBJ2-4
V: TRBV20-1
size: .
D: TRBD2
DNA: TGCAGTGCCCGGGGACTAGCGGGGGGGCGGGGAAACATTCAGTACTTC
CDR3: CSARGLAGGRGNIQYF

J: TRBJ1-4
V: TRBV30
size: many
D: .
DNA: TGTGCCTGGAGTGTAAGTGAAAAACTGTTTTTT
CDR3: CAWSVSEKLFF

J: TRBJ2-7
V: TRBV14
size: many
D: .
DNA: TGTGCCAGCAGCCAAGGTAGACTCCACCTCGAGCAGTACTTC
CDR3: CASSQGRLHLEQYF

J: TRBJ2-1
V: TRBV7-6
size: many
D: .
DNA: TGTGCCAGCAGCTTCAGCGGGGAGCAGTTCTTC
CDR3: CASSFSGEQFF

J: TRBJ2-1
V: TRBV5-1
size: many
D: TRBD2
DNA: TGCGCCAGCAGCTTCGGGGGGGGAGGCTTCTCCTACAATGAGCAGTTCTTC
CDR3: CASSFGGGGFSYNEQFF

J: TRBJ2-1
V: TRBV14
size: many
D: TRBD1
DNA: TGTGCCAGCAGCCAAAACAGGGGGCGCGAGCAGTTCTTC
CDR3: CASSQNRGREQFF

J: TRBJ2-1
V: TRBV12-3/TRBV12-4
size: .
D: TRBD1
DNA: TGTGCCAGCAGTTTAGGCCAGGGGGCCGATGAGCAGTTCTTC
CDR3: CASSLGQGADEQFF

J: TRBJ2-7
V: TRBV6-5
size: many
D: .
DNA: TGTGCCAGCAGTCGCCAGGACGGGTCCTACGAGCAGTACTTC
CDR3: CASSRQDGSYEQYF

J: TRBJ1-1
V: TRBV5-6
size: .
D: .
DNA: TGTGCCAGCAGCTTGTATGGGGGGAACACTGAAGCTTTCTTT
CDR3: CASSLYGGNTEAFF

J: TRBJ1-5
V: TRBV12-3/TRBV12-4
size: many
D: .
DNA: TGTGCCAGCAGGCTTAGCAATCAGCCCCAGCATTTT
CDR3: CASRLSNQPQHF

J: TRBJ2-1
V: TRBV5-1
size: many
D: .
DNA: TGCGCCAGCAGCTTGGCGGGACACCTCGGGTACAATGAGCAGTTCTTC
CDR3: CASSLAGHLGYNEQFF

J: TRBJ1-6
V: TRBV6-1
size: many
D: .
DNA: TGTGCCAGCAGTGAGGGACATCAGAATTCACCCCTCCACTTT
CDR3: CASSEGHQNSPLHF

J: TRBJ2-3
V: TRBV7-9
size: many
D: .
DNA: TGTGCCAGCAGCTTAGCGGTCAGGTCAGCAAATACGCAGTATTTT
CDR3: CASSLAVRSANTQYF

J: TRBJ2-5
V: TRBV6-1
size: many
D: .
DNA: TGTGCCAGCACCCCCATGGGCACTCCAGAGACCCAGTACTTC
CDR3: CASTPMGTPETQYF

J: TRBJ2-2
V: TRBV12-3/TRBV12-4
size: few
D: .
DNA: TGTGCCAGCAGCCCCTCGGGACTCAACACCGGGGAGCTGTTTTTT
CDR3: CASSPSGLNTGELFF

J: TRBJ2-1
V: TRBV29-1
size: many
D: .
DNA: TGCAGCGTTGAAGAACCCAATGAGCAGTTCTTC
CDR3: CSVEEPNEQFF

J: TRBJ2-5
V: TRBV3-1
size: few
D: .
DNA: TGTGCCAGCAGCCAAGTGGGGGAGACCCAGTACTTC
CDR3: CASSQVGETQYF

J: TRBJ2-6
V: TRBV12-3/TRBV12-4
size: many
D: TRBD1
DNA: TGTGCCAGCAGTCTCCGCCAGGGGGCTCCTGGGGCCAACGTCCTGACTTTC
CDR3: CASSLRQGAPGANVLTF

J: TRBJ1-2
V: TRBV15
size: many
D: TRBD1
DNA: TGTGCCACCAGTCGCGACAGGGCGGGCGGCTACACCTTC
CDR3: CATSRDRAGGYTF

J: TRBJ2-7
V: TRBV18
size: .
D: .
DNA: TGTGCCAGCTCGCCCAATCAAGGGCAGGGAGGCAACGAGCAGTACTTC
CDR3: CASSPNQGQGGNEQYF

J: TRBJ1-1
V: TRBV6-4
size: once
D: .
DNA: TGTGCCAGCAGTGACCGGGGACGATGGAACACTGAAGCTTTCTTT
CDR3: CASSDRGRWNTEAFF

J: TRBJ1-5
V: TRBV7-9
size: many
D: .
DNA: TGTGCCAGCAGCTTAGGGGGTTATCAGCCCCAGCATTTT
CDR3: CASSLGGYQPQHF

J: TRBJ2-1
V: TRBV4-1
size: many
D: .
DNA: TGCGCCAGCAGCCGTTCACAGGGTTCCTACAATGAGCAGTTCTTC
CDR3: CASSRSQGSYNEQFF

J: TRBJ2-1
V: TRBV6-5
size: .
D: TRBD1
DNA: TGTGCCAGCAGTTACCCAACAGGGGGCTCCTACAATGAGCAGTTCTTC
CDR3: CASSYPTGGSYNEQFF

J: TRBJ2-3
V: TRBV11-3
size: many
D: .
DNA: TGTGCCAGCAGCACCACCGGGACGGGCACAGATACGCAGTATTTT
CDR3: CASSTTGTGTDTQYF

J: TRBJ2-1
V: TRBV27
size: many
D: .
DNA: TGTGCCAGCAGTTTGGGCAGGTCCTACAATGAGCAGTTCTTC
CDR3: CASSLGRSYNEQFF

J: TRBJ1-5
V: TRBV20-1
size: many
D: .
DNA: TGCAGTGCTAGGGACCCCAATCGGGGAACCTATCAGCCCCAGCATTTT
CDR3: CSARDPNRGTYQPQHF

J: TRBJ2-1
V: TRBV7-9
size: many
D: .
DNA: TGTGCCAGCAGCCAGACCCTGGGGGGGACAGGAAACAAAATCTCCTACAATGAGCAGTTCTTC
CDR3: CASSQTLGGTGNKISYNEQFF

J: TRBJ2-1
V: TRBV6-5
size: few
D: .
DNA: TGTGCCAGCAGCCACGCCCATGAGCAGTTCTTC
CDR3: CASSHAHEQFF

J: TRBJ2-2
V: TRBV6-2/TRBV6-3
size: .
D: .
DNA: TGTGCCAGCAGTGATAGGGCCGGGGAGCTGTTTTTT
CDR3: CASSDRAGELFF

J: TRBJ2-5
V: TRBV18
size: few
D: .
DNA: TGTGCCAGCTCCCCCGCGGTCCAAGAGACCCAGTACTTC
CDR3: CASSPAVQETQYF

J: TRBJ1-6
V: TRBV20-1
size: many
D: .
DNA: TGCAGTGCTGTTTCGAGTGGGGGTGGGAATTCACCCCTCCACTTT
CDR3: CSAVSSGGGNSPLHF

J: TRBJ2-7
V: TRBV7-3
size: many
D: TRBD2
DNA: TGTGCCAGCAGCCCTCAACCGGGACTACTCTACGAGCAGTACTTC
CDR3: CASSPQPGLLYEQYF

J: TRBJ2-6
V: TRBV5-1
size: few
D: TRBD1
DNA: TGCGCCAGCAGCCCACAGGGGACTGGGGCCAACGTCCTGACTTTC
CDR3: CASSPQGTGANVLTF

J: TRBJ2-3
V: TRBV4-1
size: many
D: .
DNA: TGCGCCAGCAGCCAAGGGACGGGTACCACAGATACGCAGTATTTT
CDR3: CASSQGTGTTDTQYF

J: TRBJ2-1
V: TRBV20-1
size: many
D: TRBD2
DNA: TGCAGTGCTAGATCCCGGGGGGCGGGGGGGCACGAGCAGTTCTTC
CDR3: CSARSRGAGGHEQFF

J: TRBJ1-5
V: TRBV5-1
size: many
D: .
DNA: TGCGCCAGCAGCTTGAACGGGGATTTGGGTCAGCCCCAGCATTTT
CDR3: CASSLNGDLGQPQHF

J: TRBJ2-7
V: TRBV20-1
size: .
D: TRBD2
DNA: TGCAGTGCTAGGGGCGGGAGTCTCTACGAGCAGTACTTC
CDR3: CSARGGSLYEQYF

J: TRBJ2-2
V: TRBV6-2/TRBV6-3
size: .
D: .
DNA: TGTGCCAGCAGTTGGGACCCCCACACCGGGGAGCCGTTTTTT
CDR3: CASSWDPHTGEPFF

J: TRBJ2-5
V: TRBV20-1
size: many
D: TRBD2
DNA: TGCAGTGCCAATAGACTAGCGGGGGCCCAAGAGACCCAGTACTTC
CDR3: CSANRLAGAQETQYF

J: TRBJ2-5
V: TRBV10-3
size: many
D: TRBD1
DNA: TGTGCCATCAGGGCCGGGACAGATCAAGAGACCCAGTACTTC
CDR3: CAIRAGTDQETQYF

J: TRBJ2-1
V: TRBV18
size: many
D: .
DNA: TGTGCCAGCTCACAGGGCAATGAGCAGTTCTTC
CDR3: CASSQGNEQFF

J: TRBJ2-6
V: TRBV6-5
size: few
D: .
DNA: TGTGCCAGCAGTTACCACCTACCCTCTGGGGCCAACGTCCTGACTTTC
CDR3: CASSYHLPSGANVLTF

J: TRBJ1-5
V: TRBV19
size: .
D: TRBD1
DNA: TGTGCCAGTGGGGAGACAGGGGTCAATCAGCCCCAGCATTTT
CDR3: CASGETGVNQPQHF

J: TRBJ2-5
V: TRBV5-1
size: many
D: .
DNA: TGCGCCAGCAGCTCTGGGTCGAGGGAAGAGACCCAGTACTTC
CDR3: CASSSGSREETQYF